One and the same sample provided the 21 T cell receptor beta chains below, sequenced in a study of shared clonotypes between healthy human individuals. Naive CD8 cells lacked CD45RO and underwent positive selection for CCR7, leaving out terminally differentiated effector memory CD45RA+ cells. The table came from immunoSEQ multiplex PCR; TCRdb's copy has only in-frame clones and leaves some out. This sample has around 2,000,000 clones; about 95% occur once, and the top ten carry 0.9% to 1.4%. Sequenced: naive CD8+ T cells sorted from blood. These receptors originate from a man aged 18 to 29 in good health.

The CDR3 loop reads CASSQVGPGQIGSEAFF. CDR3 coding DNA: TGCGCCAGCAGCCAAGTTGGCCCTGGACAGATCGGGTCTGAAGCTTTCTTT. This chain uses TRBV4-1 with TRBJ1-1; maybe TRBD1 (6 bases). The germline gives CDR1 MGHRA, CDR2 YSYEKL. With 1 base removed from V and 6 bases from J, the gap between germline ends came to 21 bases. This CDR3 contains 17 residues.

The chain carries TRBV20-1 and TRBJ1-2; D remains ambiguous. Germline CDR1 DFQATT, CDR2 SNEGSKA (reference sequence). The CDR3 sequence is 9 residues long. CDR3 in amino acids: CNLGYGYTF. CDR3 coding DNA: TGCAACCTGGGTTATGGCTACACCTTC.

The chain employs TRBV7-9 and TRBJ1-4, with 7 bases matching TRBD1. This CDR3 region has 16 residues. The junction had 3 bases not matched to a gene; V was cut back by 2 bases and J by 0 bases. The germline gives CDR1 SEHNR, CDR2 FQNEAQ (reference sequence). The CDR3 here is CASSLLQGTTNEKLFF. The CDR3 DNA reads TGTGCCAGCAGCTTACTACAGGGGACAACTAATGAAAAACTGTTTTTT.

The CDR3 DNA reads TGTGCCAGCAGTGAACTGGGGGACTCGTACTATGGCTACACCTTC. It translates to CASSELGDSYYGYTF. V is TRBV6-1 and J is TRBJ1-2; weak D call: TRBD1 (5 bases). V dropped 2 bases and J dropped 3 bases, with 13 bases sitting between them. Germline CDR1 MNHNS, CDR2 SASEGT. The CDR3 sequence is 15 residues long.

The CDR3 is CARSLELGRDIYGYTF. The CDR3 bases are TGTGCCAGAAGCTTGGAGTTGGGACGGGATATCTATGGCTACACCTTC. The V call is TRBV5-3, the J call TRBJ1-2; tentatively, D is TRBD1 (5 bases). TRBV5-3 has ORF status, its function being uncertain. CDR3 size: 16 residues. The V end lost 0 bases, the J end lost 4 bases, and 16 bases lay between the germline ends.

J is TRBJ2-1 and V is TRBV9, with TRBD2 identical over 9 bases. The germline V gene encodes CDR1 SGDLS and CDR2 YYNGEE. The junction had 5 bases not matched to a gene; V was cut back by 4 bases and J by 0 bases. CDR3 length: 16 amino acids. The CDR3 reads CASSSGLAGSYNEQFF. The CDR3 DNA sequence: TGTGCCAGCAGCTCGGGACTAGCAGGCTCCTACAATGAGCAGTTCTTC.

The chain employs TRBV19 and TRBJ1-5; D is uncertain. The germline V gene encodes CDR1 LNHDA and CDR2 SQIVND (reference sequence). Between the trimmed V and J ends, which lost 6 bases and 0 bases, there was a span of 9 bases. The CDR3 is made up of 14 amino acids. The CDR3 sequence is CASRDFNSNQPQHF. The CDR3 region has the DNA TGTGCCAGTAGGGACTTTAATAGCAATCAGCCCCAGCATTTT. The full variable domain, with the rest looked up from reference TRBV19 and TRBJ1-5, is DGGITQSPKYLFRKEGQNVTLSCEQNLNHDAMYWYRQDPGQGLRLIYYSQIVNDFQKGDIAEGYSVSREKKESFPLTVTSAQKNPTAFYLCASRDFNSNQPQHFGDGTRLSIL.

Here the CDR3 DNA reads TGTGCCAGCCTCAGTACGACGAACACTGAAGCTTTCTTT. Its protein product is CASLSTTNTEAFF. The chain couples TRBV11-2 to TRBJ1-1, with D unresolved. V dropped 8 bases and J dropped 1 base, with 11 bases sitting between them. Germline-derived CDR1 and CDR2 are SGHAT and FQNNGV. CDR3 size: 13 residues.

The chain links TRBV6-6 to TRBJ2-3, with 10 bases matching TRBD2. Germline loops: CDR1 MNHNY, CDR2 SVGAGI (reference sequence). Trimming at V came to 1 base and at J to 4 bases, leaving 5 bases not matched to a gene. The CDR3 is 16 residues long. The CDR3 sequence: CASSYLAGGRADTQYF. For the CDR3, the DNA is TGTGCCAGCAGTTACTTAGCGGGGGGACGCGCAGATACGCAGTATTTT.

The CDR3 region has the DNA TGTGCCAGCAGCCAATGGGGGGGTTCCTCCTTCTACGAGCAGTACTTC. This translates into CASSQWGGSSFYEQYF. The chain couples TRBV5-4 to TRBJ2-7; 7 bases are shared with TRBD2. J gave up 3 bases and V 4 bases, and 13 bases lay outside the gene matches. Germline CDR1 is SGHNT and CDR2 is YYREEE (reference sequence). CDR3 length equals 16 residues.

J is TRBJ2-7 and V is TRBV4-1; 7 bases map to TRBD2. This CDR3 is built from 19 residues. The ends lost 0 bases at V and 2 bases at J; junction bases unmatched: 16. The germline gives CDR1 MGHRA, CDR2 YSYEKL. This CDR3 reads CASSQEFVLGDYPTYEQYF. DNA of the CDR3: TGCGCCAGCAGCCAAGAATTCGTCTTAGGGGACTACCCGACCTACGAGCAGTACTTC.

With regard to this clone: Other DNA sequences in the sample encode the same CDR3. The chain is built from TRBV7-9 and TRBJ2-1; 9 positions agree with TRBD2. The CDR3 is 15 amino acids. The junction had 2 bases not matched to a gene; V was cut back by 1 base and J by 4 bases. CDR1 SEHNR and CDR2 FQNEAQ come from the germline V gene (reference sequence). This chain's CDR3 is CASSLGGGVYNEQFF. The CDR3 coding sequence is TGTGCCAGCAGCTTAGGCGGGGGGGTTTACAATGAGCAGTTCTTC.

This clone came up once. This chain uses TRBV6-5 with TRBJ2-7; no firm D call. The CDR3 is 14 residues long. Trimming removed 0 bases from V and 12 bases from J, with 18 bases in between. The germline V gene has CDR1 MNHEY and CDR2 SVGAGI. Here the CDR3 reads CASSYSVVVDERYF. The CDR3 DNA follows: TGTGCCAGCAGTTACTCGGTAGTGGTGGACGAGAGGTACTTC.

V gene TRBV27 combines with J gene TRBJ1-3; 8 nucleotides match TRBD1. Germline V gene data show CDR1 as MNHEY and CDR2 as SMNVEV (reference sequence). This CDR3 region has 12 residues. Unmatched junction bases numbered 4, after V lost 8 bases and J lost 7 bases. CDR3 bases: TGTGCCAGCGGAGACAGGGGTAACACCATATATTTT. Amino acids: CASGDRGNTIYF.

The J gene is TRBJ1-3, the V gene TRBV9; D remains ambiguous. CDR3 length: 15 amino acids. Germline V gene data show CDR1 as SGDLS and CDR2 as YYNGEE. The V end was cut by 5 bases, the J end by 4 bases, with 16 bases between. DNA of the CDR3: TGTGCCAGCAGTCCCTACTTAGGGCTGGGAAACACCATATATTTT. Protein product: CASSPYLGLGNTIYF.

The V gene is TRBV15, the J gene TRBJ1-1, with no clear D. The CDR3 has 15 residues. Per the germline V gene, CDR1 is LNHNV and CDR2 is YYDKDF (reference sequence). Trimming stripped 1 base from V and 0 bases from J, with 9 bases between. CDR3 loop: CATSRAGVMNTEAFF. The CDR3 nucleotides read TGTGCCACCAGCAGAGCTGGGGTAATGAACACTGAAGCTTTCTTT.

The chain couples TRBV4-1 to TRBJ2-1; a weak D match, TRBD2 (6 bases). The length of the CDR3 is 15 residues. Germline V gives CDR1 MGHRA, CDR2 YSYEKL. V was clipped by 3 bases and J by 6 bases, with 15 bases between them. The CDR3 bases are TGCGCCAGCAGCCATCGATCCGGGAGTGGCAATGAGCAGTTCTTC. Its protein product is CASSHRSGSGNEQFF.

About this clone itself: This CDR3 is also generated by other DNA sequences in the sample. V usage is TRBV5-4 and J usage is TRBJ2-7; TRBD1 matches at 7 bases. CDR3 size: 14 residues. Germline V gene lookup returns CDR1 SGHNT and CDR2 YYREEE (reference sequence). Unmatched junction bases numbered 6, after V lost 4 bases and J lost 2 bases. CDR3 nucleotide sequence: TGTGCCAGCAGCCCAAGGGACAGTACCTACGAGCAGTACTTC. Translation gives CASSPRDSTYEQYF.

This chain uses TRBV25-1 with TRBJ2-5, with D perhaps TRBD1 (5 bases). This CDR3 region has 14 residues. Trimming left V 4 bases short and J 5 bases short, with 14 bases between. Looked up from germline, CDR1 is MGHDK and CDR2 is SYGVNS. The CDR3 protein is CASSAGLVMETQYF. CDR3 in DNA: TGTGCCAGCAGTGCAGGGCTAGTAATGGAGACCCAGTACTTC.

The chain combines TRBV29-1 with TRBJ2-7; 7 bases are a match to TRBD1. V gave up 3 bases and J gave up 4 bases; unmatched junction bases: 6. CDR1 is SQVTM and CDR2 is ANQGSEA in the germline V gene. The CDR3 totals 13 residues. The CDR3 region is CSVDQGDSYEQYF. As DNA, the CDR3 is TGCAGCGTTGATCAGGGGGATTCGTACGAGCAGTACTTC.

This sequence joins TRBV6-1 and TRBJ2-7; D perhaps matches TRBD1 (6 bases). V was cut by 8 bases and J by 2 bases, with 16 bases left in between. The CDR3 spans 14 residues. CDR1 and CDR2 (germline): MNHNS, SASEGT. CDR3 residues: CASQTGHIPYEQYF. The CDR3 coding sequence is TGTGCCAGCCAAACGGGACACATCCCCTACGAGCAGTACTTC.